Each of the 25 T cell receptor beta chains below was sequenced from the same sample in a study of blood T cells in healthy people across ages. The authors ran a second PCR of 7 to 11 cycles using a sample-barcoded 5' primer and a J-beta primer mix. TCRdb passed the 5' RACE reads through MiXCR, listing each CDR3 protein once. The table has about 780,000 distinct CDR3 sequences, less than 80% seen once. The sample consisted of blood. The source of these receptors is a young man in good health.

The V gene is TRBV12-3 or TRBV12-4, the J gene TRBJ2-4; 11 bases map to TRBD2. The J call is uncertain, as TRBJ2-5 better fits the DNA end. The CDR3 length is 15 residues. The CDR3 DNA reads as TGTGCCAGCAGCTCCCTCGGACTAGCGGGAGAGACCCAGTACTTC. This sequence encodes CASSSLGLAGETQYF.

V usage is TRBV20-1 and J usage is TRBJ2-1, with 9 bases lining up with TRBD1. The CDR3 extends over 14 amino acids. V lost 6 bases and J lost 10; bases outside the gene matches: 13. Germline CDR1 reads DFQATT; CDR2 reads SNEGSKA (reference sequence). This CDR3 is CSAPVDRGIREQFF. CDR3 nucleotide sequence: TGCAGTGCCCCAGTGGACAGGGGTATCCGGGAGCAGTTCTTC.

This clonotype was observed a few times. This chain uses TRBV29-1 with TRBJ2-7; D may be TRBD1 (5 bases). CDR1 SQVTM and CDR2 ANQGSEA come from the germline V gene. CDR3 length: 12 amino acids. Trimming pared 2 bases from V and 3 bases from J, leaving 8 bases between. The CDR3 reads CSVEQGNYEQYF. The CDR3 bases are TGCAGCGTTGAACAGGGAAACTACGAGCAGTACTTC.

The V and J genes are TRBV30 and TRBJ2-4; unclear D gene. The DNA end is a closer match to TRBJ2-7, so the J assignment may be wrong. The CDR3 has 12 residues. The germline V gene has CDR1 GTSNPN and CDR2 SVGIG (reference sequence). CDR3 loop: CACSPGTNEQYF. In nucleotides, the CDR3 is TGTGCCTGCTCCCCCGGTACCAACGAGCAGTACTTC.

The CDR3 reads CSVDSAYEQYF. In DNA, the CDR3 is TGCAGCGTTGATAGTGCCTACGAGCAGTACTTC. J is TRBJ2-4 and V is TRBV29-1; D not certain. Judging by the DNA end, TRBJ2-7 fits better; the J call may be wrong. Germline CDR1 and CDR2: SQVTM and ANQGSEA. The CDR3 consists of 11 residues.

There are a few counts of this clonotype. V and J are TRBV12-3 or TRBV12-4 and TRBJ2-5, with D possibly TRBD1 on 6 matching bases. This CDR3 has 14 amino acids. V lost 6 bases and J lost 0, with 11 bases in between. Written as DNA, the CDR3 is TGTGCCAGCAGGATAACAGGGCACCAAGAGACCCAGTACTTC. Amino acid sequence: CASRITGHQETQYF.

V gene TRBV6-2 or TRBV6-3 combines with J gene TRBJ1-5; 11 positions agree with TRBD1. Germline-derived CDR1 and CDR2 are MNHEY and SVGEGT. The CDR3 covers 17 residues. Trimming at V came to 4 bases and at J to 1 base, leaving 6 bases not matched to a gene. The CDR3 loop reads CASSSTDRGLSNQPQHF. CDR3 DNA sequence: TGTGCCAGCAGTTCTACGGACAGGGGGCTAAGCAATCAGCCCCAGCATTTT.

The chain recombines TRBV4-3 with TRBJ2-7, with TRBD2 as a possible D gene (6 bases). CDR1 is LGHNA and CDR2 is YSLEER in the germline V gene. There are 15 residues in the CDR3. V lost 3 bases and J lost 0, with 12 bases in between. The CDR3 here is CASSHLAQSSYEQYF. The CDR3 DNA reads as TGCGCCAGCAGCCATCTAGCGCAGAGCTCCTACGAGCAGTACTTC.

This chain joins TRBV28 and TRBJ2-1, with D perhaps TRBD2 (6 bases). The CDR3 loop spans 16 amino acids. The germline V gene encodes CDR1 MDHEN and CDR2 SYDVKM. V was cut by 6 bases and J by 5 bases, with 20 bases left in between. CDR3 coding DNA: TGTGCCAGCAGCATACTAGCACTGGGTCTACACAATGAGCAGTTCTTC. Its translation is CASSILALGLHNEQFF.

This clonotype was seen just once. The rearrangement links TRBV6-6 to TRBJ2-7, with 7 bases aligning to TRBD2. Germline CDR1 and CDR2: MNHNY and SVGAGI (reference sequence). The CDR3 sequence is 15 residues long. V shed 6 bases and J 3 bases; nucleotides not matched to a gene: 11. CDR3 sequence reads: CASSRSVGRIYEQYF. The CDR3 DNA is TGTGCCAGCAGCCGCTCTGTCGGGAGGATCTACGAGCAGTACTTC.

The chain joins TRBV2 to TRBJ1-5, with D tentatively TRBD1 (5 bases). From germline, CDR1 is SNHLY and CDR2 FYNNEI. The V and J ends lost 8 bases and 5 bases respectively, with 16 bases between them. This CDR3 comprises 14 residues. The CDR3 protein is CASGASAYDQPQHF. In DNA form, the CDR3 reads TGTGCCAGCGGGGCCAGTGCTTATGATCAGCCCCAGCATTTT.

CDR3 bases: TGTGCCAGCAGTCGTCAAGACAACTCATTTTCCTACGAGCAGTACTTC. This gives the protein CASSRQDNSFSYEQYF. The chain joins TRBV6-2 or TRBV6-3 to TRBJ2-7; D remains unclear. This CDR3 has 16 amino acids. The germline V and J ends were trimmed by 5 bases and 1 base, with 18 bases remaining between them. The germline V gene has CDR1 MNHEY and CDR2 SVGEGT.

Only a few counts were recorded for this clonotype. The rearrangement uses TRBV6-2 or TRBV6-3 and TRBJ2-1, with 13 nucleotides matching TRBD2. CDR3 size: 15 residues. CDR1 and CDR2 from the germline V gene are MNHEY and SVGEGT. The ends lost 6 bases at V and 6 bases at J; junction bases unmatched: 5. In DNA form, the CDR3 reads TGTGCCAGCAGACCGGGACTAGCGGGGATCAATGAGCAGTTCTTC. Translation gives CASRPGLAGINEQFF.

CDR3 region: CASSPGTGTGTDTQYF. In nucleotides, the CDR3 is TGTGCCAGCAGCCCCGGGACAGGGACGGGCACAGATACGCAGTATTTT. This chain connects TRBV7-8 to TRBJ2-3; 9 bases agree with TRBD1. The V segment lost 5 bases and the J segment 1 base; nucleotides outside the gene matches: 7. The CDR3 extends over 16 amino acids. Per germline, CDR1 SGHVS and CDR2 FQNEAQ.

CDR3: CASSTQGEGIGEQFF. As DNA, the CDR3 is TGTGCCAGTAGCACCCAAGGGGAGGGAATCGGCGAGCAGTTCTTC. V is TRBV9 and J is TRBJ2-1; 7 nucleotides align to TRBD2. The V segment lost 8 bases and the J segment 10 bases; nucleotides outside the gene matches: 18. The germline CDR1 and CDR2 sequences are SGDLS and YYNGEE. This CDR3 spans 15 amino acids.

This clonotype has a handful of counts. The chain recombines TRBV15 with TRBJ2-1; D is perhaps TRBD2 (5 bases). The ends were cut back, 2 bases at V and 7 bases at J, with 9 bases in the middle. Germline V CDR1 and CDR2: LNHNV, YYDKDF (reference sequence). The CDR3 is made up of 13 amino acids. This CDR3 reads CATSRLRENEQFF. CDR3 in DNA: TGTGCCACCAGCAGACTGAGGGAGAATGAGCAGTTCTTC.

The V call is TRBV4-3, the J call TRBJ1-4, with unresolved D. V was trimmed by 2 bases and J by 8 bases, leaving 18 bases between them. This CDR3 region has 16 residues. CDR1 and CDR2 from the germline V gene are LGHNA and YSLEER. CDR3 DNA: TGCGCCAGCAGCCAAAGTCCGATGACATCCGGGGAAAAACTGTTTTTT. As protein: CASSQSPMTSGEKLFF.

The table lists this clonotype with many counts. J is TRBJ2-7 and V is TRBV6-2 or TRBV6-3; D is unresolved. The germline gives CDR1 MNHEY, CDR2 SVGEGT. With 0 bases removed from V and 6 bases from J, the gap between germline ends came to 3 bases. This CDR3 region has 11 residues. CDR3 DNA: TGTGCCAGCAGTTACTCCAGCGAGCAGTACTTC. Translated, it gives CASSYSSEQYF.

This clonotype is a singleton in its sample. The chain carries TRBV29-1 and TRBJ1-2, with D perhaps TRBD1 (5 bases). The V gene lost 4 bases and the J gene lost 7 bases, with 16 bases spanning the gap. The CDR3 consists of 13 residues. Germline assignment: CDR1 SQVTM and CDR2 ANQGSEA. The CDR3 here is CSVAPGTSSGYTF. The CDR3 nucleotides read TGCAGCGTTGCTCCCGGGACTTCCTCTGGCTACACCTTC.

The chain carries TRBV12-3 or TRBV12-4 and TRBJ2-6; unclear D gene. This CDR3 region has 15 residues. With 10 bases removed from V and 0 bases from J, the gap between germline ends came to 13 bases. The CDR3 DNA reads as TGTGCCACCAGCCATCCCGACTCTGGGGCCAACGTCCTGACTTTC. Its protein is CATSHPDSGANVLTF.

The genes are TRBV24-1 and TRBJ2-1, with 10 nucleotides matching TRBD2. Germline CDR1 KGHDR, CDR2 SFDVKD. Losses at the gene ends were 4 bases for V and 9 bases for J; bases not matched to a gene: 11. The CDR3 is 16 amino acids. CDR3 region: CATSDPSGGDTIEQFF. In DNA form, the CDR3 reads TGTGCCACCAGTGACCCTAGCGGGGGAGATACAATTGAGCAGTTCTTC.

This sequence joins TRBV21-1 and TRBJ2-5; the table's TRBD1 call for D was not verified on the DNA. TRBV21-1 is labeled a pseudogene. The CDR3 runs to 15 residues. This chain's CDR3 is CASSAEDSLQETQYF. The CDR3 DNA reads TGTGCCAGCAGCGCAGAGGACAGCCTTCAAGAGACCCAGTACTTC.

The V gene is TRBV7-3, the J gene TRBJ2-6; 8 nucleotides line up with TRBD1. Germline V gene lookup returns CDR1 SGHTA and CDR2 FQGTGA. Trimming cost V 0 bases and J 4 bases; bases outside gene matches: 8. CDR3 length: 18 residues. The CDR3 DNA reads TGTGCCAGCAGCTTAACGGACAGGGTCGCGCCCGGGGCCAACGTCCTGACTTTC. This encodes CASSLTDRVAPGANVLTF.

Only one count was recorded for this clonotype. The V call is TRBV29-1, the J call TRBJ2-7; D call uncertain. Germline values: CDR1 SQVTM, CDR2 ANQGSEA. V was clipped by 2 bases and J by 9 bases, with 14 bases between them. The CDR3 spans 12 residues. The CDR3: CSVESVGRGQYF. The CDR3 coding sequence is TGCAGCGTTGAAAGCGTGGGTCGCGGGCAGTACTTC.

This chain joins TRBV7-6 and TRBJ2-1; either TRBD1 or TRBD2 may supply D (6 bases each). Deletions cut 5 bases from V and 12 bases from J, with 20 bases between. CDR3 size: 14 residues. Germline V gives CDR1 SGHVS, CDR2 FNYEAQ. The CDR3 DNA reads as TGTGCCAGCAGCCCTAATTTGCGGGACAAAGGGCAGTTCTTC. This gives the protein CASSPNLRDKGQFF.